The next 29 T cell receptor beta chains were all read from a single sample in a study of shared clonotypes between healthy human individuals (dated by TCRdb to about 2020). The library was built by means of the immunoSEQ multiplex PCR assay. In TCRdb, the immuneACCESS table is reduced to in-frame sequences with V and J assigned. These tables do not hold every clone; where another copy was compared, an unresolved V gene accounts for under half, and the others remain unexplained. For this sample the table gives over 950,000 clones, of which approximately 75% were detected only once. Over 0.8% of the sample is held by the ten biggest clonotypes. Sequenced material: memory CD4+ T cells from PBMCs. Explained via the paper, the cell subset or site label denotes: CD45RA-negative fraction. Receptor source: a man aged 18 to 29 in good health. Some clones in this sample may be carry-over from other donors' samples.

The CDR3 spells CASSSIWAGDGYTF. DNA for the CDR3: TGCGCCAGCAGCTCCATTTGGGCAGGCGACGGCTACACCTTC. The chain uses TRBV5-1 and TRBJ1-2; D gene unclear. The CDR3 extends over 14 amino acids. V lost 3 bases and J 8 bases, leaving 17 bases between the germline ends. The germline V gene encodes CDR1 SGHRS and CDR2 YFSETQ.

CDR3 residues: CASSRVEAGNNEQFF. The DNA for the CDR3 is TGTGCCAGCAGTCGAGTGGAGGCGGGAAACAATGAGCAGTTCTTC. The V gene is TRBV6-1, the J gene TRBJ2-1; a weak D match, TRBD2 (6 bases). The CDR3 loop spans 15 amino acids. Looked up from germline, CDR1 is MNHNS and CDR2 is SASEGT. V lost 5 bases and J 5 bases, leaving 16 bases between the germline ends.

The rearrangement joins TRBV4-3 to TRBJ2-5; TRBD1 might be the D (5 bases). The CDR3 spans 15 residues. Trimming pared 1 base from V and 8 bases from J, leaving 17 bases between. CDR1 and CDR2 (germline): LGHNA, YSLEER. CDR3 residues: CASSQGARVGATQYF. The CDR3 nucleotides are TGCGCCAGCAGCCAAGGGGCCAGGGTAGGAGCTACCCAGTACTTC.

The gene calls are TRBV5-5 and TRBJ2-5; D is unresolved. The germline V gene has CDR1 SGHKS and CDR2 YYEKEE (reference sequence). V dropped 5 bases and J dropped 5 bases, with 10 bases sitting between them. The CDR3 has 12 amino acids. The CDR3 nucleotides are TGTGCCAGCAGTCCGTACAAGGAGACCCAGTACTTC. Its protein is CASSPYKETQYF.

This chain joins TRBV7-2 and TRBJ1-4, with D possibly matching TRBD1 (6 bases). Looked up from germline, CDR1 is SGHTA and CDR2 is FQGNSA. V dropped 5 bases and J dropped 6 bases, with 13 bases sitting between them. This CDR3 comprises 14 residues. The CDR3 DNA reads TGTGCCAGCAGCCGCCAAGGGGGTGATGAAAAACTGTTTTTT. Its protein product is CASSRQGGDEKLFF.

This clone turned up a few times. This chain joins TRBV10-3 and TRBJ1-1; a weak D match, TRBD1 (5 bases). The CDR3 has 16 residues. Germline loops: CDR1 ENHRY, CDR2 SYGVKD. Trimming took off 0 bases at V and 1 base at J, with 12 bases between the two ends. In DNA form, the CDR3 reads TGTGCCATCAGTGAGTCCCCGGGACTTAGGAACACTGAAGCTTTCTTT. Its translation is CAISESPGLRNTEAFF.

The V call is TRBV10-3, the J call TRBJ2-2; 10 nucleotides agree with TRBD2. Germline V gene sequence: CDR1 ENHRY, CDR2 SYGVKD. The CDR3 runs 15 residues. V was pared by 8 bases and J by 1 base, with 4 bases of the junction left unmatched. CDR3 sequence: CAIRTSGLNTGELFF. The CDR3 DNA is TGTGCCATCCGGACTAGCGGTTTGAACACCGGGGAGCTGTTTTTT.

The chain joins TRBV19 to TRBJ2-5; no definite D call. CDR3 length: 13 amino acids. Germline lookup yields CDR1 LNHDA and CDR2 SQIVND (reference sequence). V lost 6 bases and J lost 1, with 9 bases in between. CDR3 residues: CASSPDTQETQYF. The CDR3 DNA reads as TGTGCCAGTAGCCCGGATACCCAAGAGACCCAGTACTTC.

The genes are TRBV11-2 and TRBJ2-3, with D possibly TRBD2 on 5 matching bases. The V end lost 4 bases, the J end lost 6 bases, and 11 bases lay between the germline ends. This CDR3 contains 13 residues. CDR1 and CDR2 from the germline V gene are SGHAT and FQNNGV. CDR3 sequence reads: CASSSGVADTQYF. The CDR3 DNA sequence: TGTGCCAGCAGCTCCGGGGTAGCTGATACGCAGTATTTT.

The chain carries TRBV29-1 and TRBJ2-7; the D gene is possibly TRBD1 (5 bases). The germline V and J ends were trimmed by 5 bases and 5 bases, with 10 bases remaining between them. The CDR3 has 11 amino acids. CDR1 SQVTM and CDR2 ANQGSEA come from the germline V gene. The CDR3 here is CSVQKGDEQYF. CDR3 DNA sequence: TGCAGCGTTCAAAAAGGGGACGAGCAGTACTTC.

CDR3 sequence (DNA): TGTGCCAGCAGCGTAGTTAGCGGGGTTAACACCGGGGAGCTGTTTTTT. It is translated as CASSVVSGVNTGELFF. The rearrangement joins TRBV9 to TRBJ2-2; 8 bases match TRBD2. Germline V gives CDR1 SGDLS, CDR2 YYNGEE. V was clipped by 0 bases and J by 2 bases; unmatched bases: 3. CDR3 size: 16 residues.

The rearrangement links TRBV5-6 to TRBJ2-7; D possibly corresponds to TRBD1 (5 bases). With 0 bases removed from V and 6 bases from J, the gap between germline ends came to 10 bases. CDR1 and CDR2 (germline): SGHDT, YYEEEE. This CDR3 has 13 amino acids. This chain's CDR3 is CASSLDRLGEQYF. CDR3 sequence (DNA): TGTGCCAGCAGCTTGGACAGGCTAGGCGAGCAGTACTTC. Full variable domain (outside the CDR3, taken from reference TRBV5-6 and TRBJ2-7): DAGVTQSPTHLIKTRGQQVTLRCSPKSGHDTVSWYQQALGQGPQFIFQYYEEEERQRGNFPDRFSGHQFPNYSSELNVNALLLGDSALYLCASSLDRLGEQYFGPGTRLTVT.

The genes are TRBV30 and TRBJ2-1; TRBD1 aligns across 8 bases. This CDR3 comprises 15 residues. In germline, CDR1 is GTSNPN, CDR2 SVGIG (reference sequence). V dropped 5 bases and J dropped 7; count of bases not matched to a gene: 13. In DNA form, the CDR3 reads TGTGCCTGGGGACCGGGACAGGCCTCGGCTAATGAGCAGTTCTTC. This sequence encodes CAWGPGQASANEQFF.

J is TRBJ1-2 and V is TRBV6-5; no definite D call. Between the trimmed V and J ends, which lost 7 bases and 5 bases, there was a span of 20 bases. CDR3 size: 15 residues. In germline, CDR1 is MNHEY, CDR2 SVGAGI. The CDR3 sequence: CASTTSEVSVYGYTF. CDR3 in DNA: TGTGCCAGCACCACCAGCGAGGTTTCTGTATATGGCTACACCTTC.

The chain is built from TRBV6-6 and TRBJ1-3; D ambiguous. Germline V gene lookup returns CDR1 MNHNY and CDR2 SVGAGI (reference sequence). V shed 4 bases and J shed 2 bases, with 12 bases lying between them. The CDR3 is made up of 15 amino acids. CDR3 sequence (DNA): TGTGCCAGCAGTTTGACCTCAGTCGCTGGAAACACCATATATTTT. Protein sequence: CASSLTSVAGNTIYF.

J is TRBJ2-5 and V is TRBV5-1, with D perhaps matching TRBD1 (6 bases). V was clipped by 4 bases and J by 4 bases, with 17 bases between them. The CDR3 sequence is 15 residues long. The V gene's germline CDR1 is SGHRS and CDR2 YFSETQ. CDR3 DNA sequence: TGCGCCAGCAGCACGGTACAGGGAATAATAGAGACCCAGTACTTC. Protein sequence: CASSTVQGIIETQYF.

V is TRBV28 and J is TRBJ1-1; D gene unclear. Trimming took off 5 bases at V and 6 bases at J, with 10 bases between the two ends. The length of the CDR3 is 12 residues. Germline V gene lookup returns CDR1 MDHEN and CDR2 SYDVKM. The CDR3 coding sequence is TGTGCCAGCAGTCGGGCGGAGTCTGAAGCTTTCTTT. Its translation: CASSRAESEAFF.

The chain combines TRBV11-2 with TRBJ2-1; D is tentatively TRBD1 or TRBD2 (5 bases each). V gave up 7 bases and J gave up 6 bases, with 16 bases separating them. The CDR3 sequence is 14 residues long. The germline V gene encodes CDR1 SGHAT and CDR2 FQNNGV. The CDR3 loop reads CASIGDPQGNEQFF. Written as DNA, the CDR3 is TGTGCCAGCATCGGGGACCCCCAGGGCAATGAGCAGTTCTTC.

The chain is built from TRBV20-1 and TRBJ2-1; D ambiguous. Germline CDR1 is DFQATT and CDR2 is SNEGSKA (reference sequence). The V end was cut by 3 bases, the J end by 11 bases, with 8 bases between. The CDR3 is made up of 10 amino acids. CDR3 amino acids: CSASTGQQFF. The CDR3 nucleotides read TGCAGTGCTAGCACCGGACAGCAGTTCTTC.

This clone was picked up a small number of times. The V and J genes are TRBV5-1 and TRBJ1-3; TRBD1 matches 7 bases. The V gene's germline CDR1 is SGHRS and CDR2 YFSETQ. The V segment lost 5 bases and the J segment 2 bases; nucleotides outside the gene matches: 7. The CDR3 runs 15 residues. CDR3 coding DNA: TGCGCCAGCAGGTCCCCTGGGACAGCTGGAAACACCATATATTTT. This gives the protein CASRSPGTAGNTIYF.

The table lists this clone with a count of one. The chain combines TRBV2 with TRBJ2-1, with D unclear. Germline V CDR1 and CDR2: SNHLY, FYNNEI. The CDR3 is 12 residues long. Trimming cost V 5 bases and J 12 bases, with 14 bases left between them. In DNA form, the CDR3 reads TGTGCCAGCAGTTCCCGAGCTCCGTTGCAGTTCTTC. Amino acids: CASSSRAPLQFF.

The rearrangement uses TRBV18 and TRBJ2-7; 7 nucleotides match TRBD2. The length of the CDR3 is 15 residues. V gave up 6 bases and J gave up 2 bases; unmatched junction bases: 10. Germline CDR1 KGHSH, CDR2 LQKENI. Here the CDR3 DNA reads TGTGCCAGCTCTCAATCCGGGACTACCGCCTACGAGCAGTACTTC. Translating it yields CASSQSGTTAYEQYF.

To note about this clone: In the same sample, other DNA sequences code for this CDR3. The rearrangement uses TRBV4-2 and TRBJ2-5; D perhaps matches TRBD1 (5 bases). The CDR3 covers 15 residues. In germline, CDR1 is LGHNA, CDR2 YNFKEQ. V was cut by 0 bases and J by 1 base, with 9 bases left in between. The CDR3 is CASSQDRQSQETQYF. The CDR3, as DNA: TGTGCCAGCAGCCAAGACCGACAGTCCCAAGAGACCCAGTACTTC.

V gene TRBV4-3 combines with J gene TRBJ2-3; D is ambiguous. Germline CDR1 reads LGHNA; CDR2 reads YSLEER. CDR3 size: 14 residues. The germline V and J ends were trimmed by 0 bases and 6 bases, with 10 bases remaining between them. CDR3 protein: CASSQDIITDTQYF. The CDR3 coding sequence is TGCGCCAGCAGCCAAGATATTATAACGGATACGCAGTATTTT.

The chain uses TRBV28 and TRBJ1-5, with 9 bases identical to TRBD1. V was pared by 2 bases and J by 3 bases, with 5 bases of the junction left unmatched. Germline V gene sequence: CDR1 MDHEN, CDR2 SYDVKM. The CDR3 sequence is 16 residues long. In DNA, the CDR3 is TGTGCCAGCAGTTTACCCGGGACAGGGACCAATCAGCCCCAGCATTTT. Its translation: CASSLPGTGTNQPQHF. Based on the CDR3 plus reference TRBV28 and TRBJ1-5, the full variable domain is DVKVTQSSRYLVKRTGEKVFLECVQDMDHENMFWYRQDPGLGLRLIYFSYDVKMKEKGDIPEGYSVSREKKERFSLILESASTNQTSMYLCASSLPGTGTNQPQHFGDGTRLSIL.

The chain has TRBV5-1 and TRBJ2-5; 7 nucleotides agree with TRBD1. The CDR3 is 14 amino acids. With 3 bases clipped from V and 5 bases from J, the junction kept 7 bases outside the gene matches. CDR1 and CDR2 (germline): SGHRS, YFSETQ. The CDR3 sequence is CASSWDSSSETQYF. DNA of the CDR3: TGCGCCAGCAGCTGGGACAGTTCGAGCGAGACCCAGTACTTC.

This clone has just one count. In nucleotides, the CDR3 is TGTGCCAGCAGCGTAGGTCGACGGGGCTTAGCCCACTCTGGGGCCAACGTCCTGACTTTC. Encoded protein: CASSVGRRGLAHSGANVLTF. This sequence joins TRBV9 and TRBJ2-6, with D possibly being TRBD1 or TRBD2 (5 bases each). Germline CDR1 and CDR2: SGDLS and YYNGEE. V lost 0 bases and J 0 bases, leaving 19 bases between the germline ends. The CDR3 totals 20 residues.

This chain joins TRBV5-1 and TRBJ1-5; maybe TRBD1 (6 bases). Germline values: CDR1 SGHRS, CDR2 YFSETQ. Trimming removed 1 base at V and 6 bases at J, with 11 bases between. The CDR3 runs to 14 residues. This CDR3 is CASSLSGGPQPQHF. Written as DNA, the CDR3 is TGCGCCAGCAGCTTGTCGGGGGGCCCTCAGCCCCAGCATTTT.

The CDR3 DNA follows: TGTGCCAGCAGGAGGGGGCATTTGTACAATGAGCAGTTCTTC. Amino acids: CASRRGHLYNEQFF. The rearrangement uses TRBV27 and TRBJ2-1; 7 bases are shared with TRBD1. This CDR3 contains 14 residues. From germline, CDR1 is MNHEY and CDR2 SMNVEV (reference sequence). The trim removed 6 bases at V and 4 bases at J, leaving 6 bases unmatched.